This T cell receptor (beta chain) was recorded in a study of cytomegalovirus exposure and HLA in healthy donors. The PCR was carried out with 60 Vbeta primers and 13 Jbeta primers. TCRdb's table, derived via immunoSEQ multiplex PCR, lists solely in-frame clones and lacks some. The sample has roughly 140,000 clones, roughly 80% seen once; the top ten hold under 7.5%. Sequencing input: PBMCs. This TCR came from a man in his forties or fifties in good health and CMV-seropositive.

This chain's CDR3 is CASSLRTGDSPLHF. CDR3 bases: TGCGCCAGCAGCTTGAGGACAGGTGATTCACCCCTCCACTTT. This chain links TRBV5-1 with TRBJ1-6; 7 positions agree with TRBD1. The CDR3 totals 14 residues. The J segment lost 8 bases and the V segment lost 1 base, leaving 3 bases of the junction unmatched. Looked up from germline, CDR1 is SGHRS and CDR2 is YFSETQ.